Listed here are 19 T cell receptor beta chains from one sample, sequenced in a study of blood T cell repertoires in COVID-19. Sequenced by immunoSEQ multiplex PCR; TCRdb stores in-frame clones only, minus some. The sample holds tens of thousands of clones, about four fifths seen once. The sequenced sample was peripheral blood. These receptor sequences come from a woman of 80 years or more with active or convalescent COVID-19.

This clone was recorded only once. In nucleotides, the CDR3 is TGTGCCACCAGTCAGGGAAACACTGAAGCTTTCTTT. Protein sequence: CATSQGNTEAFF. The chain has TRBV24-1 and TRBJ1-1; a weak D match, TRBD1 (5 bases). Germline V gene lookup returns CDR1 KGHDR and CDR2 SFDVKD. V was shortened by 6 bases and J by 2 bases, with 6 bases between the two germline ends. CDR3 length: 12 residues.

The chain recombines TRBV7-2 with TRBJ1-1; D not resolved. V was cut by 1 base and J by 3 bases, with 18 bases left in between. The CDR3 loop spans 17 amino acids. CDR1 and CDR2 from the germline V gene are SGHTA and FQGNSA. CDR3 loop: CASSLDFSGRSYTEAFF. The DNA for the CDR3 is TGTGCCAGCAGCTTAGATTTCAGCGGACGTAGTTACACTGAAGCTTTCTTT.

The count of this clone is one. The chain employs TRBV4-3 and TRBJ1-4; D gene ambiguous. This CDR3 contains 18 residues. With 0 bases removed from V and 0 bases from J, the gap between germline ends came to 14 bases. Germline V lookup: CDR1 LGHNA, CDR2 YSLEER. The CDR3 region has the DNA TGCGCCAGCAGCCAAGATCCGATTGCGTTTTCAACTAATGAAAAACTGTTTTTT. Its protein is CASSQDPIAFSTNEKLFF.

This chain uses TRBV7-2 with TRBJ2-1; possibly TRBD1 for D (6 bases). The CDR3 loop spans 15 amino acids. Germline CDR1 and CDR2: SGHTA and FQGNSA. Trimming removed 3 bases from V and 8 bases from J, with 17 bases in between. CDR3 bases: TGTGCCAGCAGCTTGAATATCCCTGGGGGCGATGAGCAGTTCTTC. Translation gives CASSLNIPGGDEQFF.

The rearrangement links TRBV6-5 to TRBJ2-2; no clear D. The V and J ends lost 7 bases and 3 bases respectively, with 9 bases between them. Germline V CDR1 and CDR2: MNHEY, SVGAGI. The CDR3 is 13 residues long. CDR3 amino acids: CASKLAHTGELFF. The CDR3 coding sequence is TGTGCCAGCAAATTAGCCCACACCGGGGAGCTGTTTTTT.

The rearrangement links TRBV18 to TRBJ2-5, with TRBD2 identical over 12 bases. CDR3 size: 16 residues. From germline, CDR1 is KGHSH and CDR2 LQKENI. With 0 bases clipped from V and 2 bases from J, the junction kept 1 base outside the gene matches. CDR3 loop: CASSPPGLAGQETQYF. CDR3 bases: TGTGCCAGCTCACCACCCGGACTAGCGGGGCAAGAGACCCAGTACTTC.

V and J are TRBV5-1 and TRBJ2-7; D gene uncertain. The ends were cut back, 1 base at V and 3 bases at J, with 5 bases in the middle. CDR1 and CDR2 from the germline V gene are SGHRS and YFSETQ. This CDR3 has 12 residues. The CDR3 spells CASSLTDYEQYF. The CDR3 DNA sequence: TGCGCCAGCAGCTTGACAGACTACGAGCAGTACTTC.

The chain employs TRBV19 and TRBJ1-1, with D unclear. V dropped 5 bases and J dropped 2 bases, with 12 bases sitting between them. The CDR3 contains 14 residues. CDR1 and CDR2 (germline): LNHDA, SQIVND (reference sequence). In nucleotides, the CDR3 is TGTGCCAGTAGTTTTTCACCAGGAAACACTGAAGCTTTCTTT. Translation: CASSFSPGNTEAFF.

The chain employs TRBV7-2 and TRBJ2-7; 7 nucleotides line up with TRBD2. This CDR3 is 14 amino acids long. V trimming: 6 bases; J trimming: 1 base; junction bases outside the gene matches: 6. In germline, CDR1 is SGHTA, CDR2 FQGNSA. The CDR3 region has the DNA TGTGCCAGCAGAGCTAGCGGTTTTTCCTACGAGCAGTACTTC. Translated: CASRASGFSYEQYF.

There are a few counts of this clone. V gene TRBV27 combines with J gene TRBJ2-1, with 9 bases aligning to TRBD2. Per the germline V gene, CDR1 is MNHEY and CDR2 is SMNVEV (reference sequence). There are 16 residues in the CDR3. Trimming cost V 4 bases and J 3 bases; bases outside gene matches: 7. CDR3 in amino acids: CASSWGSGGHYNEQFF. DNA for the CDR3: TGTGCCAGCAGTTGGGGTAGCGGGGGACACTACAATGAGCAGTTCTTC.

The chain links TRBV4-3 to TRBJ2-7; TRBD2 agrees at 8 bases. With 0 bases clipped from V and 3 bases from J, the junction kept 13 bases outside the gene matches. This CDR3 contains 18 residues. CDR1 is LGHNA, CDR2 YSLEER, per germline. The CDR3 sequence is CASSQDVEAGLAHYEQYF. CDR3 DNA: TGCGCCAGCAGCCAAGACGTCGAAGCCGGACTAGCTCACTACGAGCAGTACTTC.

The genes are TRBV6-5 and TRBJ2-2; 8 bases map to TRBD1. There are 16 residues in the CDR3. Germline CDR1 reads MNHEY; CDR2 reads SVGAGI. The junction had 6 bases not matched to a gene; V was cut back by 2 bases and J by 4 bases. The CDR3 is CASSYGAGGRTGELFF. CDR3 DNA sequence: TGTGCCAGCAGTTACGGGGCAGGGGGCCGCACCGGGGAGCTGTTTTTT.

The chain combines TRBV6-4 with TRBJ2-3; D possibly corresponds to TRBD2 (5 bases). The CDR3 length is 13 residues. The V end lost 6 bases, the J end lost 4 bases, and 11 bases lay between the germline ends. Germline CDR1 is MRHNA and CDR2 is SNTAGT. The CDR3 coding sequence is TGTGCCAGCAGCCGGGGTATAGCAGATACGCAGTATTTT. It translates to CASSRGIADTQYF.

This chain links TRBV28 with TRBJ2-2, with D maybe TRBD1 (8 bases). The germline V gene encodes CDR1 MDHEN and CDR2 SYDVKM. V dropped 6 bases and J dropped 5 bases, with 13 bases sitting between them. The CDR3 runs 14 residues. The CDR3 bases are TGTGCCAGCAGCGACAGGGGAGGGACCGGGGAGCTGTTTTTT. Protein: CASSDRGGTGELFF. Combining the CDR3 with reference TRBV28 and TRBJ2-2 gives the whole variable domain DVKVTQSSRYLVKRTGEKVFLECVQDMDHENMFWYRQDPGLGLRLIYFSYDVKMKEKGDIPEGYSVSREKKERFSLILESASTNQTSMYLCASSDRGGTGELFFGEGSRLTVL.

CDR3 protein: CASSNRPGTAGGGYTF. The CDR3 nucleotides read TGTGCCAGCAGCAACCGCCCCGGTACGGCAGGGGGTGGCTACACCTTC. This sequence joins TRBV6-2 or TRBV6-3 and TRBJ1-2; 7 nucleotides align to TRBD1. The CDR3 totals 16 residues. The V segment lost 6 bases and the J segment 7 bases; nucleotides outside the gene matches: 17. Germline V gene data show CDR1 as MNHEY and CDR2 as SVGEGT.

This clone was seen a single time. V and J are TRBV19 and TRBJ1-5; TRBD1 matches at 10 bases. The CDR3 spans 13 residues. Germline V gene sequence: CDR1 LNHDA, CDR2 SQIVND (reference sequence). J gave up 7 bases and V 9 bases, and 6 bases lay outside the gene matches. CDR3: CASRDRGNQPQHF. For the CDR3, the DNA is TGTGCCAGCCGGGACAGGGGTAACCAGCCCCAGCATTTT.

The chain uses TRBV18 and TRBJ2-1; 7 bases align to TRBD1. This CDR3 is 14 amino acids long. With 0 bases clipped from V and 4 bases from J, the junction kept 0 bases outside the gene matches. The germline CDR1 and CDR2 sequences are KGHSH and LQKENI. The CDR3 here is CASSPPGQYNEQFF. In DNA, the CDR3 is TGTGCCAGCTCACCACCGGGACAGTACAATGAGCAGTTCTTC.

This clone was seen a few times. V is TRBV19 and J is TRBJ2-7; weak D call: TRBD1 (6 bases). Deletions cut 8 bases from V and 3 bases from J, with 14 bases between. The CDR3 spans 13 residues. Germline V gene data show CDR1 as LNHDA and CDR2 as SQIVND (reference sequence). The CDR3 DNA reads TGTGCCAGTCGCCAGGGGAGCCGCTACGAGCAGTACTTC. Translated, it gives CASRQGSRYEQYF.

The chain joins TRBV7-2 to TRBJ2-4, with a weak D call TRBD1 (6 bases). The germline V gene has CDR1 SGHTA and CDR2 FQGNSA. V lost 5 bases and J 4 bases, leaving 18 bases between the germline ends. The CDR3 has 16 residues. DNA of the CDR3: TGTGCCAGCAGCCCCATCCCCAGGGGATTGAAAAACATTCAGTACTTC. Translation: CASSPIPRGLKNIQYF.